A selection of T cell receptor beta chains follows, all from one sample in a study of blood T cell repertoires in COVID-19. Repertoires were generated with immunoSEQ multiplex PCR, while TCRdb's copy carries only in-frame clones and drops some. This sample carries some 360,000 clones, about 88% of them seen once, and the ten largest clones take 0.95% to 1.1%. The specimen sequenced was PBMCs or T cells enriched from blood (not recorded which). Receptor source: a woman between 25 and 40 years old who had been exposed to COVID-19. Each CDR3 is given without its conserved first and last residue. Clone size, where shown, is once, few, many, or a class for clones that have expanded.

clone_size v_call cdr3_aa
few TRBV6-4 ASSDSSGSYNEQF
- TRBV5-1 ASSLPAGLAGGYNEQF
- TRBV27 ASSSEDQETQY
few TRBV15 ATSRTGSPLH
once TRBV19 ASSSDGERGQPQH
- TRBV18 ASSPATGFNSPLH
- TRBV10-1 ASTGGVAKNIQY
- TRBV7-8 ASTDTNYGYT
- TRBV7-9 ASSSTSGTYEQY
- TRBV11-3 ASSPRQGTEAF
- TRBV3-1/TRBV3-2 ASSQVSNYEQY
- TRBV7-8 ASSRDRSSYGYT
- TRBV5-8 ASSSMGQTDTQY
- TRBV10-3 AISAHLGTRVTDTQY
- TRBV6-5 ASSRPGQGTYEQY
- TRBV28 ASSLVLAGYTGELF
- TRBV5-1 ASSLASVDEQF
- TRBV18 ASSPPVEGGGYT
- TRBV11-2 ASSLVGGSSTDTQY
- TRBV5-1 ASSLIGQGAYEQY
once TRBV20-1 SASAGAGTDTQY
- TRBV19 ASSIGRRQNQNEKLF
- TRBV11-3 ASSLGRSYEQY
- TRBV18 ASSSFLQGGETQY
- TRBV28 ASSSRFLAGPYNEQF
- TRBV6-6 ASCRQGNQPQH
- TRBV7-2 ASSPGTSVTDTQY
- TRBV7-3 ASSQTSGRNTGELF
- TRBV7-6 ASSSVTSSYNEQF
- TRBV14 ASSQDREGATYEQY
- TRBV20-1 SASITVSTDTQY
- TRBV7-3 ASSLGTQASTDTQY